What follows are 2 T cell receptor beta chains derived from one specimen sequenced in a study of blood T cells in healthy people across ages. Using a J-beta primer mix together with a sample-barcoded 5' primer, a second PCR was run for roughly 7 to 11 cycles. One entry per CDR3 protein, called by TCRdb with MiXCR from the 5' RACE reads. The table lists over 1,500,000 distinct CDR3 sequences, more than 35% of them singletons. Source material: blood. The receptors derive from a human donor in good health.

V gene TRBV29-1 combines with J gene TRBJ2-1; TRBD2 agrees at 9 bases. The CDR3 is made up of 16 amino acids. V gave up 3 bases and J gave up 9 bases; unmatched junction bases: 15. The V gene's germline CDR1 is SQVTM and CDR2 ANQGSEA. The CDR3 nucleotides are TGCAGCGTTGATGAGGGGGTAGCGGGGGACCTCGGTGAGCAGTTCTTC. Translated, it gives CSVDEGVAGDLGEQFF.

This clonotype was detected a few times. The gene calls are TRBV20-1 and TRBJ2-3, with D unclear. The CDR3 sequence is 13 residues long. The ends were cut back, 3 bases at V and 0 bases at J, with 7 bases in the middle. Germline assignment: CDR1 DFQATT and CDR2 SNEGSKA (reference sequence). As DNA, the CDR3 is TGCAGTGCTAGTGCCCTTAGCACAGATACGCAGTATTTT. Its translation: CSASALSTDTQYF.